The present T cell receptor beta chain was sequenced within a study of T cells expressing NK-cell markers. This CDR3 is built from 12 residues. Germline-derived CDR1 and CDR2 are SQVTM and ANQGSEA. From its re-call of the 5' RACE reads, TCRdb lists each CDR3 protein once, without DNA. There are around 550,000 distinct CDR3 sequences in the sample, with around 4% held by the top ten. Source material: blood T cells: a sorted CD56 or NKG2C T cell subset, CD4+ or CD8+ T cells, or bulk PBMC T cells (not recorded which). The chain joins TRBV29-1 to TRBJ1-4; the TCRdb D gene call, TRBD1, has no DNA to confirm it. The receptor comes from a man aged 18 to 30 in good health. The CDR3 loop reads CSGKTGGEKLFF. Together with reference TRBV29-1 and TRBJ1-4, the CDR3 gives the full variable domain: SAVISQKPSRDICQRGTSLTIQCQVDSQVTMMFWYRQQPGQSLTLIATANQGSEATYESGFVIDKFPISRPNLTFSTLTVSNMSPEDSSIYLCSGKTGGEKLFFGSGTQLSVL.